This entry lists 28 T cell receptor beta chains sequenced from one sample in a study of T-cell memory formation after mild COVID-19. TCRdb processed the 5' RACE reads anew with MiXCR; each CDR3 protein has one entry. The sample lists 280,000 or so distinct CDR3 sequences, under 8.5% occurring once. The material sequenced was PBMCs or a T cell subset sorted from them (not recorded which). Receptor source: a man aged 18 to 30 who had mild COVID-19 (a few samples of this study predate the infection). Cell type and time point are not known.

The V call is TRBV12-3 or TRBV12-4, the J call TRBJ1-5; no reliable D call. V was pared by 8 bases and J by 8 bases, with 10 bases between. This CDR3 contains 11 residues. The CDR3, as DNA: TGTGCCAGCGGGGTTGAGGAGCCCCAGCATTTT. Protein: CASGVEEPQHF.

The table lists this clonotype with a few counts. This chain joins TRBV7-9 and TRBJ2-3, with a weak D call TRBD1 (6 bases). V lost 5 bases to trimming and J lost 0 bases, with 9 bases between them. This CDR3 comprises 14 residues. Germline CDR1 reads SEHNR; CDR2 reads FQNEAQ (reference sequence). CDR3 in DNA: TGTGCCAGCAGCATGACAGGTAGCACAGATACGCAGTATTTT. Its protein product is CASSMTGSTDTQYF. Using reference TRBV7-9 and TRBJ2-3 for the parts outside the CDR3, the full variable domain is DTGVSQNPRHKITKRGQNVTFRCDPISEHNRLYWYRQTLGQGPEFLTYFQNEAQLEKSRLLSDRFSAERPKGSFSTLEIQRTEQGDSAMYLCASSMTGSTDTQYFGPGTRLTVL.

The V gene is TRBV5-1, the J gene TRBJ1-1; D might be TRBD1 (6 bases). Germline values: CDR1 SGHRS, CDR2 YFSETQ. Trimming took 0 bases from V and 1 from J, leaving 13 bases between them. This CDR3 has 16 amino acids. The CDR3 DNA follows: TGCGCCAGCAGCTTGGTTGGCGGACAGCAGAACACTGAAGCTTTCTTT. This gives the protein CASSLVGGQQNTEAFF.

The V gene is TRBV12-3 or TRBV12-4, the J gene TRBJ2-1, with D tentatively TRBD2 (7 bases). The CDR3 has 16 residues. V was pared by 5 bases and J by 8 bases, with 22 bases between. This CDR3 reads CASSPLRGGAWDEQFF. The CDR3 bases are TGTGCCAGCAGTCCCCTTAGGGGGGGGGCCTGGGATGAGCAGTTCTTC.

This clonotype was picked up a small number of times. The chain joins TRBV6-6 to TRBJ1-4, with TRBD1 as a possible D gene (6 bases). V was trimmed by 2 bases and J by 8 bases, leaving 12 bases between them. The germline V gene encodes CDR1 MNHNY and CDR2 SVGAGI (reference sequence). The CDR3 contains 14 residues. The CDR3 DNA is TGTGCCAGCAGTTACCTGGGGGCGCGGGAAAAACTGTTTTTT. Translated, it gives CASSYLGAREKLFF.

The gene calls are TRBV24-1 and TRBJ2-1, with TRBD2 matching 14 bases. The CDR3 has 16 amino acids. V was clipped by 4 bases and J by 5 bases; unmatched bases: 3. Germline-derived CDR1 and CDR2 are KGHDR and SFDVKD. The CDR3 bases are TGTGCCACCAGTGACGGACTAGCGGGGGGCAACAATGAGCAGTTCTTC. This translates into CATSDGLAGGNNEQFF.

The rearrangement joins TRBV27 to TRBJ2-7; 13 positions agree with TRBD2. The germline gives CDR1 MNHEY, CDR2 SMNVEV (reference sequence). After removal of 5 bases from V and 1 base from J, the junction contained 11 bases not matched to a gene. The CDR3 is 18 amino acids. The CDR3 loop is CASSATGTSGVGSYEQYV. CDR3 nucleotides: TGTGCCAGCAGTGCCACCGGGACTAGCGGGGTGGGATCCTACGAGCAGTACGTC.

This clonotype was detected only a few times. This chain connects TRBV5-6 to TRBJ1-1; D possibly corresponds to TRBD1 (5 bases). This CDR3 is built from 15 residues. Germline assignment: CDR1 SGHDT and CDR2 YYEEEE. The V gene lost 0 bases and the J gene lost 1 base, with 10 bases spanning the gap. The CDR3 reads CASSLVGGANTEAFF. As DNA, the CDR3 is TGTGCCAGCAGCTTGGTGGGAGGGGCGAACACTGAAGCTTTCTTT.

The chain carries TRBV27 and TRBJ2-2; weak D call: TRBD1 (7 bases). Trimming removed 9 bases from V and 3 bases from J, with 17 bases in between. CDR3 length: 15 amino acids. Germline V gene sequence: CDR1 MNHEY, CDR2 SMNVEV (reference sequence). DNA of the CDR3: TGTGCCAGTACCAGGGGGGTGGACCACACCGGGGAGCTGTTTTTT. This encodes CASTRGVDHTGELFF.

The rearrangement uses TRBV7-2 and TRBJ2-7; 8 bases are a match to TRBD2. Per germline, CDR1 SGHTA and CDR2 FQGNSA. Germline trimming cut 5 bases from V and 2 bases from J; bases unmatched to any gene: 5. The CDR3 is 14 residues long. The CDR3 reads CASSPVAGTYEQYV. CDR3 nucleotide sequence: TGTGCCAGCAGCCCGGTAGCGGGGACCTACGAGCAGTACGTC.

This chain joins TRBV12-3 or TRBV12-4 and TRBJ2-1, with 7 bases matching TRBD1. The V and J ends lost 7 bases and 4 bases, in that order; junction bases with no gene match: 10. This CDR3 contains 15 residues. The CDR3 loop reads CASTLGDRPYNEQFF. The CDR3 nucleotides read TGTGCCAGCACCCTGGGGGACAGACCTTACAATGAGCAGTTCTTC.

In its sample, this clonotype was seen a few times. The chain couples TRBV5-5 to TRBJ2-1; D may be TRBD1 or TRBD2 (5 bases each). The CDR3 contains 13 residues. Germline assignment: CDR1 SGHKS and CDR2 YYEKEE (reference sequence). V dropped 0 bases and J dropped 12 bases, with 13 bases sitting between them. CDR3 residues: CASSLGGGFWQFF. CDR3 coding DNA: TGTGCCAGCAGCTTGGGTGGGGGATTTTGGCAGTTCTTC.

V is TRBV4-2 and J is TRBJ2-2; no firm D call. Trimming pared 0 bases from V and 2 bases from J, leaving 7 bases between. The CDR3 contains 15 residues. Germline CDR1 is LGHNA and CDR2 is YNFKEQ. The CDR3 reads CASSQELGNTGELFF. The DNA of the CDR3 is TGTGCCAGCAGCCAAGAGCTGGGAAACACCGGGGAGCTGTTTTTT.

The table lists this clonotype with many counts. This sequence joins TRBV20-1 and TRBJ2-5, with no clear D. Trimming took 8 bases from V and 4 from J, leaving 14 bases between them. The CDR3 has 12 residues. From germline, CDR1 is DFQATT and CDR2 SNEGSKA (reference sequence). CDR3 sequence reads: CSHQAPRETQYF. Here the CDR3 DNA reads TGCAGTCACCAAGCTCCTAGAGAGACCCAGTACTTC.

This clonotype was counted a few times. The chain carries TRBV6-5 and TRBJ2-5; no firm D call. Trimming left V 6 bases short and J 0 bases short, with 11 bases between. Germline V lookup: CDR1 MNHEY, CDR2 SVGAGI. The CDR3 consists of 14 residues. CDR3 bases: TGTGCCAGCAGCACGAAAAGGTACCAAGAGACCCAGTACTTC. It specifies CASSTKRYQETQYF.

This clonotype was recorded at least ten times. The CDR3 loop is CASSLFTQGSGANVLTF. In nucleotides, the CDR3 is TGTGCCAGCAGCTTATTTACTCAGGGCTCTGGGGCCAACGTCCTGACTTTC. The chain uses TRBV7-8 and TRBJ2-6, with a possible D match to TRBD1 (5 bases). The V gene's germline CDR1 is SGHVS and CDR2 FQNEAQ. Trimming took off 2 bases at V and 0 bases at J, with 11 bases between the two ends. This CDR3 contains 17 residues.

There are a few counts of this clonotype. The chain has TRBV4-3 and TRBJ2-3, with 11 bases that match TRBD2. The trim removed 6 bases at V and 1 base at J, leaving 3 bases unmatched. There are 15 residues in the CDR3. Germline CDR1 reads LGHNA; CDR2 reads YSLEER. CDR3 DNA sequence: TGCGCCAGCAGTTATAGCGGGGGGGGCACAGATACGCAGTATTTT. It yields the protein CASSYSGGGTDTQYF.

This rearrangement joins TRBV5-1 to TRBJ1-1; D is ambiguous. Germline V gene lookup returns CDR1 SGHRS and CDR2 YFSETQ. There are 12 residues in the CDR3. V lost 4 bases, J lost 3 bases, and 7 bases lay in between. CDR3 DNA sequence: TGCGCCAGCAGCGGAGCGCACACTGAAGCTTTCTTT. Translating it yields CASSGAHTEAFF. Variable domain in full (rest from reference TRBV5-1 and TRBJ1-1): KAGVTQTPRYLIKTRGQQVTLSCSPISGHRSVSWYQQTPGQGLQFLFEYFSETQRNKGNFPGRFSGRQFSNSRSEMNVSTLELGDSALYLCASSGAHTEAFFGQGTRLTVV.

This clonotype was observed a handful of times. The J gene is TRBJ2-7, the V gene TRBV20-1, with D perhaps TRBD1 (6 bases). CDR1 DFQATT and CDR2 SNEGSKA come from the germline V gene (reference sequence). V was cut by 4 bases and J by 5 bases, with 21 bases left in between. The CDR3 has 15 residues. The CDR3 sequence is CSATIVTGSIDEQYF. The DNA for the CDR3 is TGCAGTGCTACTATCGTAACAGGGAGCATCGACGAGCAGTACTTC.

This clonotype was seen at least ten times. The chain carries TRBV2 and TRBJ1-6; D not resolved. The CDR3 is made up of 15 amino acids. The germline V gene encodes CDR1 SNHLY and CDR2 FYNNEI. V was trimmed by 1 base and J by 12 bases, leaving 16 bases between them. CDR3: CASSEVSGLGGPLHF. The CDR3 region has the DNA TGTGCCAGCAGTGAAGTTTCCGGGCTAGGAGGACCCCTCCACTTT.

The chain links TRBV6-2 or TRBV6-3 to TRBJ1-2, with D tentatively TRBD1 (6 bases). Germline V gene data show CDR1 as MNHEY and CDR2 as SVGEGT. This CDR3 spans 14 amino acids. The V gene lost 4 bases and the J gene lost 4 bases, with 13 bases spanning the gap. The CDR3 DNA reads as TGTGCCAGCAGTTCCAGGGGAGGTCTCTATGGCTACACCTTC. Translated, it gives CASSSRGGLYGYTF.

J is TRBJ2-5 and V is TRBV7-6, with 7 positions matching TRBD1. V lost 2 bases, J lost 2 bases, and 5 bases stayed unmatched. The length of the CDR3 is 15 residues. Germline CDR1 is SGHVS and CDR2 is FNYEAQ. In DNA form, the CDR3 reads TGTGCCAGCAGCTTAAAAGGGGGCTATCAAGAGACCCAGTACTTC. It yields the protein CASSLKGGYQETQYF. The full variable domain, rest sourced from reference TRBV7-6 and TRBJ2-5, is GAGVSQSPRYKVTKRGQDVALRCDPISGHVSLYWYRQALGQGPEFLTYFNYEAQQDKSGLPNDRFSAERPEGSISTLTIQRTEQRDSAMYRCASSLKGGYQETQYFGPGTRLLVL.

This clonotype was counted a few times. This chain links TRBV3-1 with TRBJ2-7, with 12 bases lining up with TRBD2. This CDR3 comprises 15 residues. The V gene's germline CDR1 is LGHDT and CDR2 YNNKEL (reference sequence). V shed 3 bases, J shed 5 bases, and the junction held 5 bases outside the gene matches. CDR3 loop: CASSHPSGGANEQYF. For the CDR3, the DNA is TGTGCCAGCAGCCATCCTAGCGGGGGGGCCAACGAGCAGTACTTC.

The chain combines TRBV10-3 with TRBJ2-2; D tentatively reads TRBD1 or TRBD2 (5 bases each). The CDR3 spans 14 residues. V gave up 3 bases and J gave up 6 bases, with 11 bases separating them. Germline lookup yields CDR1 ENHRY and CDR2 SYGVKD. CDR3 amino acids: CAISDRGSAGELFF. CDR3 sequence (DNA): TGTGCCATCAGTGATAGGGGTAGCGCCGGGGAGCTGTTTTTT.

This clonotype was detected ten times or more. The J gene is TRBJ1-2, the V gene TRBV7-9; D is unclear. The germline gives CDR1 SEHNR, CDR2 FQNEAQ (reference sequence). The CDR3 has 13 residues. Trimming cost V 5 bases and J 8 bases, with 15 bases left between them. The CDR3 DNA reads TGTGCCAGCAGCCCCGACGGGGTGCGCGGCTACACCTTC. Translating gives CASSPDGVRGYTF.

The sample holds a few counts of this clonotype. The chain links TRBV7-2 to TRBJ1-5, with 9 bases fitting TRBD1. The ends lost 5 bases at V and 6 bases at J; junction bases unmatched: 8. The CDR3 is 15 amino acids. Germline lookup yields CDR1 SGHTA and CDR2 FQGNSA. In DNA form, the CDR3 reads TGTGCCAGCAGCCCAACCTACAGGGGGCCTCAGCCCCAGCATTTT. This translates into CASSPTYRGPQPQHF. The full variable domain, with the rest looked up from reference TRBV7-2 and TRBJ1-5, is GAGVSQSPSNKVTEKGKDVELRCDPISGHTALYWYRQSLGQGLEFLIYFQGNSAPDKSGLPSDRFSAERTGGSVSTLTIQRTQQEDSAVYLCASSPTYRGPQPQHFGDGTRLSIL.

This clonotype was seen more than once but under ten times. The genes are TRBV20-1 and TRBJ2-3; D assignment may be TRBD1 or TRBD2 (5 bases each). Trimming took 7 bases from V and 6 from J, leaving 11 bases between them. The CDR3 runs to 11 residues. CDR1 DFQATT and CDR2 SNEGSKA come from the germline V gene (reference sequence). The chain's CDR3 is CSGDGYDTQYF. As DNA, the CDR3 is TGCAGTGGGGACGGTTATGATACGCAGTATTTT.

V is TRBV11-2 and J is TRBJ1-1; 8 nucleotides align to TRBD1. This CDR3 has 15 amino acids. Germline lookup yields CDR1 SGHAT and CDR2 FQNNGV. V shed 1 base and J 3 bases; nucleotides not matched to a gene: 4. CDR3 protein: CASSLVWGQDTEAFF. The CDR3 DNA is TGTGCCAGCAGCTTAGTATGGGGACAGGACACTGAAGCTTTCTTT.